This is a list of T cell receptor beta chains from one sample in a study of blood T cells in healthy people across ages. TCRdb passed the 5' RACE reads through MiXCR, listing each CDR3 protein once. This sample carries roughly 2 million distinct CDR3 sequences, roughly 50% of them seen once, and the ten largest clones take roughly 2.1%. The sequenced material came from blood. All receptors derive from a middle-aged woman in good health. CDR3s include the opening cysteine and the closing phenylalanine or tryptophan. A D gene is named only where the DNA matches it firmly. Clone size, where shown, is once, few, many, or a class for clones that have expanded.

CDR3 DNA | CDR3 protein | clone size | V gene | D gene | J gene
TGTGCCAGCAGCCCTTCAACAGGGGGCGAGTACGAGCAGTACTTC | CASSPSTGGEYEQYF | - | TRBV7-2 | TRBD1 | TRBJ2-7
TGTGCCATCAGTGAGTCGGCCGTTAATCAGCCCCAGCATTTT | CAISESAVNQPQHF | - | TRBV10-3 | - | TRBJ1-5
TGTGCCAGCAGTTACGCTAGCGGGGCCAACTCTGGGGCCAACGTCCTGACTTTC | CASSYASGANSGANVLTF | - | TRBV6-2/TRBV6-3 | TRBD2 | TRBJ2-6
TGCAGTGCTAGAGGTCCCCTAGCGGGGGAATACAATGAGCAGTACTTC | CSARGPLAGEYNEQYF | - | TRBV20-1 | TRBD2 | TRBJ2-7
TGTGCCAGCAGCGAACAGGGGCAGGGCACTGAAGCTTTCTTT | CASSEQGQGTEAFF | - | TRBV6-2/TRBV6-3 | TRBD1 | TRBJ1-1
TGCGCCAGCAGCCAAGATGAGGGGGCCAGCGAGCAGTACTTC | CASSQDEGASEQYF | - | TRBV4-3 | TRBD1 | TRBJ2-7
TGCAGTGCTAGGGGGAGCGGGGACAGCTCCTACGAGCAGTACTTC | CSARGSGDSSYEQYF | - | TRBV20-1 | - | TRBJ2-7
TGCAGCGTTGTATGGGGGGGGTCCTACAATGAGCAGTTCTTC | CSVVWGGSYNEQFF | few | TRBV29-1 | TRBD2 | TRBJ2-1
TGTGCCAGCAGCTTACTCAGAGGGGGGGGTGGCGTTCGGAAAACAGATACGCAGTATTTT | CASSLLRGGGGVRKTDTQYF | - | TRBV7-9 | - | TRBJ2-3
TGTGCCAGCAGCTCTCCGGTAGGGACCACAGATACGCAGTATTTT | CASSSPVGTTDTQYF | - | TRBV7-2 | - | TRBJ2-3
TGTGCCAGCAGCCATATCGGAACCTACGAGAAGTACTTC | CASSHIGTYEKYF | - | TRBV14 | - | TRBJ2-4